The entry that follows covers one TCR beta chain sequence. The antigen remains unidentified. The sample originates from a study of untreated major depressive disorder. V was pared by 0 bases and J by 2 bases, with 6 bases of the junction left unmatched. Germline assignment: CDR1 SQVTM and CDR2 ANQGSEA. This CDR3 comprises 15 residues. Assay used: immunoSEQ multiplex PCR; TCRdb lists only in-frame clones, some missing. The table includes 20,000 or so clones, under 90% detected once. Points from the study as a whole: Generalizability is limited by the comparatively small study sample.

For sex, age, current smoking status and body mass index, every depressed patient had a pairwise-matched non-depressed control. CD4+ T cells were isolated from thawed PBMCs by magnetic negative selection. The chain couples TRBV29-1 to TRBJ2-7; 8 positions agree with TRBD2. This TCR derives from a woman in her twenties or thirties in good health. The sequenced sample was CD4+ T cells from PBMCs. CDR3 sequence: CSVEDMSGGTYEQYF. Here the CDR3 DNA reads TGCAGCGTTGAAGATATGAGCGGGGGTACCTACGAGCAGTACTTC.